These T cell receptor beta chains were read from a single sample in a study of cytomegalovirus exposure and HLA in healthy donors. The protocol was immunoSEQ multiplex PCR, while the TCRdb copy is restricted to in-frame clones and leaves out a portion. There are about 110,000 clones in the sample; about 86% occur only once, and more than 1.5% lies in the top ten. Specimen: PBMCs. The receptors here all came from a man aged 40-55 years in good health and CMV-seronegative. Both conserved end residues are part of each CDR3. A D gene is named only where the DNA matches it firmly. A clone size is listed for some rows: how often the clone was seen (once, few, many), or a class if it is expanded.

clone size,V gene,J gene,D gene,CDR3 protein,CDR3 DNA
NA,TRBV28,TRBJ2-3,TRBD2,CASSSFRGTSGGASTDTQYF,TGTGCCAGCAGTTCGTTTAGGGGGACTAGCGGGGGGGCCTCCACAGATACGCAGTATTTT
NA,TRBV5-6,TRBJ1-5,NA,CASSLAAGGQPQHF,TGTGCCAGCAGCTTGGCGGCAGGAGGCCAGCCCCAGCATTTT
NA,TRBV5-1,TRBJ1-1,NA,CASSLGLVWGLEAFF,TGCGCCAGCAGCTTGGGACTGGTCTGGGGCCTTGAAGCTTTCTTT
NA,TRBV5-1,TRBJ2-1,TRBD2,CASTPTSGNYNEQFF,TGCGCCAGCACCCCCACTAGCGGGAACTACAATGAGCAGTTCTTC
NA,TRBV9,TRBJ1-1,NA,CASSPVFGTEAFF,TGTGCCAGCAGCCCCGTTTTCGGCACTGAAGCTTTCTTT
NA,TRBV28,TRBJ2-2,TRBD2,CASSLFSGGSNTGELFF,TGTGCCAGCAGTTTATTTAGCGGGGGGTCTAACACCGGGGAGCTGTTTTTT
NA,TRBV2,TRBJ1-5,NA,CASAREGNQPQHF,TGTGCCAGCGCTCGGGAAGGCAATCAGCCCCAGCATTTT
NA,TRBV29-1,TRBJ1-1,NA,CSVGAGKVAEAFF,TGCAGCGTTGGGGCAGGGAAGGTCGCTGAAGCTTTCTTT
once,TRBV7-2,TRBJ1-3,NA,CASSFYARNTIYF,TGTGCCAGCAGCTTCTATGCGCGGAACACCATATATTTT
NA,TRBV6-5,TRBJ1-2,NA,CASRRRIGVYGYTF,TGTGCCAGCAGACGCAGGATAGGGGTCTATGGCTACACCTTC
NA,TRBV5-1,TRBJ2-3,NA,CASSLAQVTDTQYF,TGCGCCAGCAGCTTGGCCCAGGTCACAGATACGCAGTATTTT
NA,TRBV19,TRBJ2-3,NA,CASSPRRTLGDTQYF,TGTGCCAGTAGTCCAAGGCGGACTCTTGGGGATACGCAGTATTTT
NA,TRBV6-5,TRBJ1-2,NA,CASRTGYGYTF,TGTGCCAGCAGGACGGGCTATGGCTACACCTTC
NA,TRBV18,TRBJ1-1,NA,CASSPLAGDTEAFF,TGTGCCAGCTCCCCCCTGGCGGGGGACACTGAAGCTTTCTTT
NA,TRBV9,TRBJ1-5,NA,CASSGPTGQPQHF,TGTGCCAGCAGCGGGCCAACAGGTCAGCCCCAGCATTTT
NA,TRBV6-5,TRBJ2-2,NA,CASSSSGAGTGELFF,TGTGCCAGCAGTTCATCAGGGGCCGGGACCGGGGAGCTGTTTTTT
NA,TRBV28,TRBJ1-4,NA,CASSRGGPNEKLFF,TGTGCCAGCAGCCGAGGGGGACCCAATGAAAAACTGTTTTTT
NA,TRBV7-3,TRBJ2-3,NA,CASSLERADTQYF,TGTGCCAGCAGCTTAGAGCGTGCAGATACGCAGTATTTT
NA,TRBV7-9,TRBJ1-2,TRBD1,CASSFDRGRGYTF,TGTGCCAGCAGCTTCGACAGGGGGCGAGGCTACACCTTC
NA,TRBV5-1,TRBJ2-1,TRBD2,CASSFLGTSGATSSYNEQFF,TGCGCCAGCAGCTTTTTGGGGACTAGCGGGGCTACGAGCTCCTACAATGAGCAGTTCTTC
NA,TRBV6-1,TRBJ1-2,NA,CASSGQGMGNYGYTF,TGTGCCAGCAGTGGCCAGGGGATGGGTAACTATGGCTACACCTTC
NA,TRBV6-5,TRBJ1-2,NA,CASSGPRGTYGYTF,TGTGCCAGCAGTGGCCCCAGGGGTACCTATGGCTACACCTTC